This T cell receptor beta chain is drawn from a study of radiation and T cells in renal cell carcinoma. The repertoire was sequenced with immunoSEQ multiplex PCR; TCRdb's copy has only in-frame clones and lacks some. The repertoire holds about 150,000 clones, with roughly 90% as singletons. CDR1 is SGHRS and CDR2 is YFSETQ in the germline V gene. The V and J ends lost 0 bases and 2 bases respectively, with 11 bases between them. The CDR3 totals 16 residues. Time point denoted: blood 2 weeks post-SBRT. Treatment reported: 15 Gy SBRT to primary tumor, nephrectomy 4 weeks later. The sample consisted of blood, taken from a patient whose treatment included radiotherapy and nephrectomy. The V gene is TRBV5-1, the J gene TRBJ2-2, with a possible D match to TRBD1 (6 bases). This clonotype was sampled from a woman aged 45-59 years with renal cell carcinoma. CDR3 in DNA: TGCGCCAGCAGCTTGGCTGCAGGGGCCAACACCGGGGAGCTGTTTTTT. Translated, it gives CASSLAAGANTGELFF.